What follows describes a single TCR beta chain. This entry is derived from a study of blood T cell repertoires in COVID-19. Sequencing was performed with immunoSEQ multiplex PCR; in TCRdb, only in-frame clones are kept and a portion is missing. Of about 24,000 clones in the sample, about 88% are singletons; the top ten hold approximately 19%. This TCR was sampled from a human donor in a cohort sampled during active COVID-19. The specimen was peripheral blood.

The CDR3 region has the DNA TGCGCCAGCAGCTCGGGTCAGAGCACAGATACGCAGTATTTT. Protein product: CASSSGQSTDTQYF. This chain links TRBV5-1 with TRBJ2-3; unclear D gene. Germline values: CDR1 SGHRS, CDR2 YFSETQ. Deletions cut 3 bases from V and 0 bases from J, with 8 bases between. This CDR3 spans 14 amino acids.